The 31 T cell receptor beta chains below come from one sample, sequenced in a study of T cell changes during pregnancy in multiple sclerosis. Sequenced by immunoSEQ multiplex PCR; TCRdb stores in-frame clones only, minus some. Of under 90,000 clones listed, 94% are singletons. The sample consisted of peripheral blood, taken in the second trimester of pregnancy. The source is a female donor in good health, enrolled as a control in a pregnancy study.

The chain is built from TRBV6-7 and TRBJ2-5, with D unclear. TRBV6-7 has ORF status, its function being uncertain. V was trimmed by 0 bases and J by 2 bases, leaving 16 bases between them. This CDR3 is 17 amino acids long. The CDR3 reads CASSYSGRSGGQETQYF. The CDR3 DNA is TGTGCCAGCAGTTACTCGGGTCGCTCTGGCGGACAAGAGACCCAGTACTTC.

The V gene is TRBV27, the J gene TRBJ1-5, with TRBD1 identical over 7 bases. CDR3 length equals 13 residues. V trimming: 2 bases; J trimming: 6 bases; junction bases outside the gene matches: 1. In germline, CDR1 is MNHEY, CDR2 SMNVEV (reference sequence). This CDR3 reads CASSLNRGQPQHF. CDR3 in DNA: TGTGCCAGCAGTTTAAACAGGGGTCAGCCCCAGCATTTT.

The rearrangement uses TRBV7-2 and TRBJ1-3, with 7 positions matching TRBD1. The germline V gene has CDR1 SGHTA and CDR2 FQGNSA. This CDR3 is built from 15 residues. V dropped 1 base and J dropped 2; count of bases not matched to a gene: 2. CDR3 region: CASSLVQGAGNTIYF. The CDR3 bases are TGTGCCAGCAGCTTAGTCCAGGGGGCTGGAAACACCATATATTTT.

V usage is TRBV7-2 and J usage is TRBJ2-3; weak D call: TRBD2 (7 bases). The ends were cut back, 1 base at V and 2 bases at J, with 10 bases in the middle. The germline gives CDR1 SGHTA, CDR2 FQGNSA. The CDR3 is made up of 15 amino acids. In nucleotides, the CDR3 is TGTGCCAGCAGCTTAGACGGGGGGCCCACAGATACGCAGTATTTT. It is translated as CASSLDGGPTDTQYF.

The chain links TRBV10-3 to TRBJ2-1; D gene unclear. V was pared by 0 bases and J by 5 bases, with 14 bases between. The CDR3 runs to 16 residues. Germline loops: CDR1 ENHRY, CDR2 SYGVKD. CDR3 region: CAISESPLNRNNEQFF. CDR3 DNA: TGTGCCATCAGTGAGTCCCCTCTCAACAGAAACAATGAGCAGTTCTTC.

This chain links TRBV27 with TRBJ2-3; 7 bases map to TRBD1. CDR3 length: 17 residues. CDR1 is MNHEY and CDR2 is SMNVEV in the germline V gene (reference sequence). V was clipped by 3 bases and J by 2 bases; unmatched bases: 11. CDR3 residues: CASSFLPPGQTTDTQYF. CDR3 nucleotides: TGTGCCAGCAGTTTTCTTCCCCCGGGACAGACCACAGATACGCAGTATTTT.

The V and J genes are TRBV27 and TRBJ2-5; TRBD2 aligns across 11 bases. The junction had 15 bases not matched to a gene; V was cut back by 5 bases and J by 7 bases. The germline CDR1 and CDR2 sequences are MNHEY and SMNVEV (reference sequence). The length of the CDR3 is 17 residues. CDR3 sequence: CASSPHPIAGGVGTQYF. Written as DNA, the CDR3 is TGTGCCAGCAGTCCCCACCCTATAGCGGGAGGGGTGGGGACCCAGTACTTC.

V is TRBV28 and J is TRBJ1-3, with unresolved D. Trimming took off 3 bases at V and 3 bases at J, with 6 bases between the two ends. The germline V gene has CDR1 MDHEN and CDR2 SYDVKM. The CDR3 extends over 13 amino acids. The CDR3 protein is CASSLAHGNTIYF. CDR3 DNA sequence: TGTGCCAGCAGTTTGGCTCATGGAAACACCATATATTTT.

V usage is TRBV29-1 and J usage is TRBJ2-3; 8 nucleotides agree with TRBD2. The CDR3 totals 16 residues. CDR1 and CDR2 (germline): SQVTM, ANQGSEA. J lost 4 bases, V lost 5 bases, and 14 bases had no gene match. The CDR3 coding sequence is TGCAGCGTTTCAGCTAAAATGGGACTAGTAGCAGATACGCAGTATTTT. This gives the protein CSVSAKMGLVADTQYF.

The CDR3 reads CASSLNRGTGTEAFF. The CDR3 DNA reads TGTGCCAGCAGTTTAAACAGGGGGACGGGCACTGAAGCTTTCTTT. V usage is TRBV27 and J usage is TRBJ1-1, with 8 bases identical to TRBD1. V lost 2 bases and J lost 4; bases outside the gene matches: 6. CDR1 is MNHEY, CDR2 SMNVEV, per germline (reference sequence). This CDR3 has 15 residues.

The rearrangement joins TRBV10-3 to TRBJ2-3, with D perhaps matching TRBD1 (6 bases). CDR1 and CDR2 (germline): ENHRY, SYGVKD. Deletions cut 10 bases from V and 2 bases from J, with 13 bases between. The CDR3 runs to 13 residues. The CDR3 DNA is TGTGCCACGCACCACAGGGACACAGATACGCAGTATTTT. It translates to CATHHRDTDTQYF.

V gene TRBV15 combines with J gene TRBJ2-7; possible D gene TRBD2, 6 bases. Trimming removed 2 bases at V and 3 bases at J, with 8 bases between. The germline V gene encodes CDR1 LNHNV and CDR2 YYDKDF (reference sequence). The CDR3 sequence is 13 residues long. The CDR3 region is CATSRQGGYEQYF. For the CDR3, the DNA is TGTGCCACCAGCAGACAGGGAGGCTACGAGCAGTACTTC. Filled out from reference TRBV15 and TRBJ2-7, the complete variable domain reads DAMVIQNPRYQVTQFGKPVTLSCSQTLNHNVMYWYQQKSSQAPKLLFHYYDKDFNNEADTPDNFQSRRPNTSFCFLDIRSPGLGDTAMYLCATSRQGGYEQYFGPGTRLTVT.

This rearrangement joins TRBV5-1 to TRBJ2-1, with D maybe TRBD2 (6 bases). This CDR3 contains 14 residues. Germline-derived CDR1 and CDR2 are SGHRS and YFSETQ. Trimming took off 4 bases at V and 10 bases at J, with 18 bases between the two ends. CDR3: CASSGGTGRAEQFF. CDR3 sequence (DNA): TGCGCCAGCAGCGGGGGGACCGGCCGGGCCGAGCAGTTCTTC.

This clone was detected once. The chain combines TRBV28 with TRBJ1-1; D ambiguous. Trimming removed 6 bases from V and 5 bases from J, with 25 bases in between. The V gene's germline CDR1 is MDHEN and CDR2 SYDVKM. The CDR3 contains 17 residues. The CDR3 DNA is TGTGCCAGCAGCCAGAGAAACAGACGCGACGCGTGGACTGAAGCTTTCTTT. Its protein is CASSQRNRRDAWTEAFF.

The rearrangement joins TRBV29-1 to TRBJ2-2; TRBD1 aligns across 8 bases. V was clipped by 1 base and J by 3 bases; unmatched bases: 4. Germline lookup yields CDR1 SQVTM and CDR2 ANQGSEA. This CDR3 comprises 15 residues. The CDR3 here is CSVEGTGIYTGELFF. The DNA of the CDR3 is TGCAGCGTTGAAGGGACAGGGATCTACACCGGGGAGCTGTTTTTT.

This clone turned up a few times. V is TRBV30 and J is TRBJ1-2; 7 nucleotides agree with TRBD1. V lost 8 bases and J lost 4; bases outside the gene matches: 7. In germline, CDR1 is GTSNPN, CDR2 SVGIG (reference sequence). The CDR3 is 12 amino acids. The DNA of the CDR3 is TGTGCCGGAACTGGACAGGTCTATGGCTACACCTTC. Encoded protein: CAGTGQVYGYTF.

This chain uses TRBV7-2 with TRBJ2-7, with 7 nucleotides matching TRBD1. The CDR3 loop spans 16 amino acids. Germline CDR1 SGHTA, CDR2 FQGNSA. The trim removed 5 bases at V and 3 bases at J, leaving 13 bases unmatched. CDR3 sequence reads: CASSPPGTATLYEQYF. The DNA for the CDR3 is TGTGCCAGCAGCCCCCCTGGGACAGCCACCCTCTACGAGCAGTACTTC.

The J gene is TRBJ1-4, the V gene TRBV10-2; perhaps TRBD1 as D (5 bases). Germline assignment: CDR1 WSHSY and CDR2 SAAADI. The CDR3 covers 13 residues. Trimming left V 3 bases short and J 3 bases short, with 5 bases between. The CDR3 DNA reads as TGCGCCAGCAGTGACAGGGCTAATGAAAAACTGTTTTTT. Protein: CASSDRANEKLFF.

This chain joins TRBV27 and TRBJ1-1; D perhaps matches TRBD1 (5 bases). V dropped 4 bases and J dropped 4 bases, with 7 bases sitting between them. This CDR3 is 12 amino acids long. Germline V gives CDR1 MNHEY, CDR2 SMNVEV (reference sequence). CDR3 DNA: TGTGCCAGCAGTTACGGGGGCACTGAAGCTTTCTTT. Protein: CASSYGGTEAFF.

The J gene is TRBJ2-3, the V gene TRBV16, with unresolved D. The V gene lost 2 bases and the J gene lost 3 bases, with 6 bases spanning the gap. CDR1 KGHSY and CDR2 FQNENV come from the germline V gene. The CDR3 has 13 residues. The CDR3 protein is CASSQGRTDTQYF. The CDR3 DNA is TGTGCCAGCAGCCAAGGCCGAACAGATACGCAGTATTTT.

The gene calls are TRBV10-3 and TRBJ2-7, with D tentatively TRBD2 (6 bases). In germline, CDR1 is ENHRY, CDR2 SYGVKD. This CDR3 has 18 amino acids. The V gene lost 1 base and the J gene lost 0 bases, with 19 bases spanning the gap. The CDR3 here is CAISEWARSEGSSYEQYF. The CDR3 coding sequence is TGTGCCATCAGTGAGTGGGCACGGTCGGAGGGGAGCTCCTACGAGCAGTACTTC.

The chain is built from TRBV28 and TRBJ1-5, with no clear D. V was shortened by 5 bases and J by 5 bases, with 19 bases between the two germline ends. CDR3 length: 16 residues. Germline CDR1 is MDHEN and CDR2 is SYDVKM. CDR3 sequence: CASSPGEGQWDQPQHF. DNA for the CDR3: TGTGCCAGCAGTCCCGGGGAGGGTCAATGGGATCAGCCCCAGCATTTT. Looking up the rest from reference TRBV28 and TRBJ1-5 gives the full variable domain: DVKVTQSSRYLVKRTGEKVFLECVQDMDHENMFWYRQDPGLGLRLIYFSYDVKMKEKGDIPEGYSVSREKKERFSLILESASTNQTSMYLCASSPGEGQWDQPQHFGDGTRLSIL.

The chain recombines TRBV7-9 with TRBJ1-3; D unclear. The CDR3 sequence is 17 residues long. Trimming stripped 3 bases from V and 0 bases from J, with 15 bases between. The germline CDR1 and CDR2 sequences are SEHNR and FQNEAQ (reference sequence). DNA of the CDR3: TGTGCCAGCAGCTTTTTTCCTCTAACGAACTCTGGAAACACCATATATTTT. This sequence encodes CASSFFPLTNSGNTIYF.

The rearrangement uses TRBV6-4 and TRBJ2-1, with TRBD2 as a possible D gene (6 bases). The CDR3 loop spans 15 amino acids. V lost 5 bases to trimming and J lost 0 bases, with 11 bases between them. From germline, CDR1 is MRHNA and CDR2 SNTAGT. The CDR3 spells CASSPGLISYNEQFF. The CDR3 nucleotides read TGTGCCAGCAGTCCGGGACTTATCTCCTACAATGAGCAGTTCTTC.

This clone appeared once. The gene calls are TRBV11-2 and TRBJ2-3; D remains ambiguous. V lost 3 bases and J 1 base, leaving 8 bases between the germline ends. The CDR3 sequence is 14 residues long. CDR1 is SGHAT and CDR2 is FQNNGV in the germline V gene. CDR3 sequence: CASSFNRGTDTQYF. The CDR3 region has the DNA TGTGCCAGCAGCTTCAACCGCGGCACAGATACGCAGTATTTT.

V is TRBV9 and J is TRBJ2-2; D uncertain. The CDR3 extends over 13 amino acids. In germline, CDR1 is SGDLS, CDR2 YYNGEE. The ends were cut back, 3 bases at V and 3 bases at J, with 6 bases in the middle. This CDR3 reads CASSATDTGELFF. The DNA for the CDR3 is TGTGCCAGCAGCGCCACAGACACCGGGGAGCTGTTTTTT.

The chain is built from TRBV5-1 and TRBJ2-7; TRBD2 might be the D (6 bases). This CDR3 comprises 14 residues. V was shortened by 2 bases and J by 3 bases, with 12 bases between the two germline ends. Germline CDR1 SGHRS, CDR2 YFSETQ. CDR3 residues: CASSFGGEGYEQYF. DNA for the CDR3: TGCGCCAGCAGCTTCGGAGGGGAAGGCTACGAGCAGTACTTC.

The chain links TRBV18 to TRBJ2-7, with TRBD2 matching over 9 bases. This CDR3 contains 15 residues. The V gene's germline CDR1 is KGHSH and CDR2 LQKENI. With V trimmed by 3 bases and J by 1 base, 4 bases remained unmatched. CDR3 in DNA: TGTGCCAGCTCACCCTGGACTAGCGCTTCCTACGAGCAGTACTTC. This gives the protein CASSPWTSASYEQYF.

The CDR3 reads CASSLTLGQQETQYF. Written as DNA, the CDR3 is TGTGCCAGCAGCTTAACCCTGGGACAGCAAGAGACCCAGTACTTC. The rearrangement links TRBV7-2 to TRBJ2-5; the match to TRBD1 covers 7 bases. The V and J ends lost 2 bases and 2 bases, in that order; junction bases with no gene match: 5. Germline CDR1 SGHTA, CDR2 FQGNSA. The CDR3 runs 15 residues.

The rearrangement joins TRBV6-6 to TRBJ2-5, with a tentative D call TRBD1 (6 bases). CDR3 length: 13 residues. Germline V lookup: CDR1 MNHNY, CDR2 SVGAGI (reference sequence). The germline V and J ends were trimmed by 6 bases and 5 bases, with 13 bases remaining between them. Written as DNA, the CDR3 is TGTGCCAGCAGATACACAGGGTTGGAGACCCAGTACTTC. The encoded protein is CASRYTGLETQYF.

The chain joins TRBV7-6 to TRBJ2-1; the match to TRBD2 covers 11 bases. Trimming took 0 bases from V and 4 from J; bases not matched to a gene: 2. This CDR3 is built from 16 residues. CDR1 and CDR2 (germline): SGHVS, FNYEAQ. Here the CDR3 DNA reads TGTGCCAGCAGCTTAGCGGGGACTAGCGGATACAATGAGCAGTTCTTC. The encoded protein is CASSLAGTSGYNEQFF.